Below, 7 T cell receptor beta chains from the same sample are listed, as sequenced in a study of OX40 agonist ivuxolimab in advanced cancers. The data were produced by immunoSEQ multiplex PCR, yet TCRdb's version contains in-frame clones alone and is incomplete. The sample lists more than 80,000 clones; roughly 88% were seen once. The sample was CD4+ or CD8+ T cells sorted from blood, taken in a trial of the OX40 agonist ivuxolimab. The receptors stem from an adult with an advanced solid tumor such as melanoma, head and neck, liver or kidney cancer.

This chain links TRBV6-6 with TRBJ2-7, with D hard to call. The germline V and J ends were trimmed by 6 bases and 3 bases, with 18 bases remaining between them. The CDR3 length is 15 residues. Germline-derived CDR1 and CDR2 are MNHNY and SVGAGI (reference sequence). CDR3 amino acids: CASRPASGEVYEQYF. The CDR3 DNA is TGTGCCAGCAGGCCTGCCTCTGGAGAGGTCTACGAGCAGTACTTC.

This rearrangement joins TRBV18 to TRBJ1-4, with 7 bases lining up with TRBD1. The V gene's germline CDR1 is KGHSH and CDR2 LQKENI. The length of the CDR3 is 14 residues. Trimming removed 6 bases from V and 7 bases from J; junction bases left unmatched: 8. CDR3 in DNA: TGTGCCAGCTCTAAGGGGGCGCAGGGTGAAAAACTGTTTTTT. Its protein product is CASSKGAQGEKLFF.

This rearrangement joins TRBV7-2 to TRBJ1-5; tentative D call: TRBD1 (6 bases). This CDR3 contains 13 residues. The V end lost 5 bases, the J end lost 7 bases, and 12 bases lay between the germline ends. From germline, CDR1 is SGHTA and CDR2 FQGNSA. The CDR3 loop is CASSLGGRQPQHF. CDR3 in DNA: TGTGCCAGCAGCCTGGGGGGGCGGCAGCCCCAGCATTTT.

The chain links TRBV5-1 to TRBJ1-3; 7 nucleotides agree with TRBD1. J gave up 0 bases and V 4 bases, and 10 bases lay outside the gene matches. Germline CDR1 SGHRS, CDR2 YFSETQ. The CDR3 is made up of 17 amino acids. DNA of the CDR3: TGCGCCAGCAGCCTTCCGACAGGGACAACCTCTGGAAACACCATATATTTT. Encoded protein: CASSLPTGTTSGNTIYF.

The chain uses TRBV19 and TRBJ2-3; D is perhaps TRBD2 (5 bases). This CDR3 has 17 residues. The V end lost 5 bases, the J end lost 5 bases, and 23 bases lay between the germline ends. Germline loops: CDR1 LNHDA, CDR2 SQIVND (reference sequence). CDR3 sequence reads: CASSGVVLRAWEDTQYF. In DNA form, the CDR3 reads TGTGCCAGTAGTGGGGTCGTTTTGAGGGCCTGGGAAGATACGCAGTATTTT.

This rearrangement joins TRBV2 to TRBJ2-1, with D hard to call. CDR3 length equals 14 residues. V was shortened by 3 bases and J by 7 bases, with 13 bases between the two germline ends. The germline V gene has CDR1 SNHLY and CDR2 FYNNEI. The CDR3 protein is CASSDIAGLNEQFF. Written as DNA, the CDR3 is TGTGCCAGCAGTGATATAGCCGGGCTGAATGAGCAGTTCTTC.

The chain recombines TRBV6-6 with TRBJ2-7; either TRBD1 or TRBD2 may fit D (6 bases each). Trimming cost V 6 bases and J 5 bases, with 17 bases left between them. The CDR3 loop spans 14 amino acids. Germline V gene lookup returns CDR1 MNHNY and CDR2 SVGAGI (reference sequence). The CDR3 protein is CASRFEGGWNEQYF. For the CDR3, the DNA is TGTGCCAGCAGGTTTGAAGGGGGGTGGAACGAGCAGTACTTC.